This entry lists 22 T cell receptor beta chains sequenced from one sample in a study of shared clonotypes between healthy human individuals. The repertoire was sequenced with immunoSEQ multiplex PCR; TCRdb's copy has only in-frame clones and lacks some. Among approximately 1,000,000 clones listed, approximately 75% were seen once. Sequencing was carried out using memory CD4+ T cells from PBMCs. Sample subset: CD45RA-negative fraction. These TCRs come from a man aged 18 to 35 in good health. Some clones in this sample may be carry-over from other donors' samples.

This clone was seen at least ten times. Other DNA sequences in this sample translate to the same CDR3. This chain links TRBV13 with TRBJ2-7, with D hard to call. Germline V gene sequence: CDR1 PRHDT, CDR2 FYEKMQ (reference sequence). CDR3 length equals 13 residues. With 2 bases removed from V and 1 base from J, the gap between germline ends came to 6 bases. The CDR3 nucleotides are TGTGCCAGCAGCTTACGTCGGTCCTACGAGCAGTACTTC. Translating it yields CASSLRRSYEQYF.

The CDR3 DNA is TGCGCCAGCAGCCAAGGGTCAGGGGTGACTGAAGCTTTCTTT. Protein: CASSQGSGVTEAFF. The rearrangement uses TRBV4-1 and TRBJ1-1, with TRBD1 as a possible D gene (6 bases). The CDR3 runs 14 residues. Germline lookup yields CDR1 MGHRA and CDR2 YSYEKL. The V end lost 1 base, the J end lost 5 bases, and 11 bases lay between the germline ends.

CDR3 amino acids: CASLGAPSTDTQYF. The CDR3 DNA reads as TGTGCCAGCCTAGGGGCTCCGAGCACAGATACGCAGTATTTT. The J gene is TRBJ2-3, the V gene TRBV2; D is possibly TRBD1 (5 bases). The CDR3 length is 14 residues. CDR1 is SNHLY and CDR2 is FYNNEI in the germline V gene. Trimming cost V 8 bases and J 0 bases, with 12 bases left between them.

The chain uses TRBV5-1 and TRBJ2-7; 12 bases are shared with TRBD1. The CDR3 extends over 14 amino acids. After removal of 6 bases from V and 6 bases from J, the junction contained 7 bases not matched to a gene. Looked up from germline, CDR1 is SGHRS and CDR2 is YFSETQ. DNA for the CDR3: TGCGCCAGCACCAACGAGGGACAGGGGGCCGAGCAGTACTTC. It specifies CASTNEGQGAEQYF.

The rearrangement links TRBV28 to TRBJ2-5, with a tentative D call TRBD2 (6 bases). The germline gives CDR1 MDHEN, CDR2 SYDVKM. The length of the CDR3 is 15 residues. With 4 bases removed from V and 5 bases from J, the gap between germline ends came to 17 bases. Written as DNA, the CDR3 is TGTGCCAGCAGTTCCCGAGGGACTGCGAGGGAGACCCAGTACTTC. Encoded protein: CASSSRGTARETQYF.

This chain joins TRBV9 and TRBJ2-3, with 11 bases aligning to TRBD2. Trimming cost V 3 bases and J 4 bases; bases outside gene matches: 10. From germline, CDR1 is SGDLS and CDR2 YYNGEE. CDR3 size: 17 residues. The CDR3 coding sequence is TGTGCCAGCAGCGGAACTTCACTAGCGGGAGTTGCAGATACGCAGTATTTT. Translated, it gives CASSGTSLAGVADTQYF.

The J gene is TRBJ2-2, the V gene TRBV5-4; perhaps D is TRBD1 or TRBD2 (5 bases each). CDR3 length equals 15 residues. CDR1 is SGHNT, CDR2 YYREEE, per germline (reference sequence). V lost 0 bases to trimming and J lost 2 bases, with 8 bases between them. DNA of the CDR3: TGTGCCAGCAGCTTGGGGGACGGCAACACCGGGGAGCTGTTTTTT. Protein sequence: CASSLGDGNTGELFF. Together with reference TRBV5-4 and TRBJ2-2, the CDR3 gives the full variable domain: ETGVTQSPTHLIKTRGQQVTLRCSSQSGHNTVSWYQQALGQGPQFIFQYYREEENGRGNFPPRFSGLQFPNYSSELNVNALELDDSALYLCASSLGDGNTGELFFGEGSRLTVL.

The gene calls are TRBV6-6 and TRBJ1-2; 8 bases line up with TRBD1. Trimming removed 10 bases from V and 4 bases from J; junction bases left unmatched: 5. CDR1 is MNHNY, CDR2 SVGAGI, per germline (reference sequence). This CDR3 region has 12 residues. CDR3 in amino acids: CAIGQGRYGYTF. The CDR3 DNA is TGTGCCATCGGACAGGGCCGCTATGGCTACACCTTC.

Concerning this clone itself: This CDR3 is also generated by other DNA sequences in the sample. The chain employs TRBV5-1 and TRBJ2-2, with TRBD2 matching over 11 bases. The ends lost 1 base at V and 5 bases at J; junction bases unmatched: 4. The CDR3 is 16 residues long. Per the germline V gene, CDR1 is SGHRS and CDR2 is YFSETQ. CDR3 amino acids: CASSLRLAGGTGELFF. CDR3 bases: TGCGCCAGCAGCTTGCGGCTAGCGGGAGGAACCGGGGAGCTGTTTTTT.

The chain uses TRBV5-6 and TRBJ1-2; unclear D gene. The CDR3 is 13 residues long. CDR1 and CDR2 from the germline V gene are SGHDT and YYEEEE. With 4 bases removed from V and 2 bases from J, the gap between germline ends came to 9 bases. The CDR3, as DNA: TGTGCCAGCAGCCCCGGTCCCAACTATGGCTACACCTTC. It encodes CASSPGPNYGYTF.

The V and J genes are TRBV4-1 and TRBJ2-7, with 7 bases that match TRBD1. Trimming at V came to 5 bases and at J to 0 bases, leaving 7 bases not matched to a gene. CDR1 and CDR2 from the germline V gene are MGHRA and YSYEKL. This CDR3 has 15 amino acids. CDR3 residues: CASSSRGNFSYEQYF. CDR3 DNA sequence: TGCGCCAGCAGCTCCAGGGGGAATTTCTCCTACGAGCAGTACTTC.

This clone was detected only once. The V gene is TRBV2, the J gene TRBJ1-2, with 8 nucleotides matching TRBD1. The CDR3 runs 17 residues. J lost 6 bases, V lost 0 bases, and 12 bases had no gene match. The germline CDR1 and CDR2 sequences are SNHLY and FYNNEI. CDR3 DNA sequence: TGTGCCAGCAGTGAAGCTCCAGGACAGGGAGTTCTAGATGGCTACACCTTC. This codes for CASSEAPGQGVLDGYTF. Full variable domain (outside the CDR3, taken from reference TRBV2 and TRBJ1-2): EPEVTQTPSHQVTQMGQEVILRCVPISNHLYFYWYRQILGQKVEFLVSFYNNEISEKSEIFDDQFSVERPDGSNFTLKIRSTKLEDSAMYFCASSEAPGQGVLDGYTFGSGTRLTVV.

The genes are TRBV9 and TRBJ1-1; a weak D match, TRBD1 (6 bases). Germline loops: CDR1 SGDLS, CDR2 YYNGEE. There are 16 residues in the CDR3. V shed 0 bases and J shed 1 base, with 13 bases lying between them. The CDR3 reads CASSVVSGAGNTEAFF. The CDR3 DNA sequence: TGTGCCAGCAGCGTAGTCTCAGGGGCCGGGAACACTGAAGCTTTCTTT.

The chain recombines TRBV5-4 with TRBJ2-3; possible D gene TRBD1, 6 bases. V lost 4 bases, J lost 3 bases, and 18 bases lay in between. Germline CDR1 and CDR2: SGHNT and YYREEE (reference sequence). The CDR3 spans 16 residues. CDR3 sequence (DNA): TGTGCCAGCAGCCCAGAGGACAGCCGGCGGACAGATACGCAGTATTTT. This codes for CASSPEDSRRTDTQYF.

The chain carries TRBV5-1 and TRBJ1-1; unclear D gene. This CDR3 is built from 14 residues. V lost 3 bases to trimming and J lost 8 bases, with 17 bases between them. Germline values: CDR1 SGHRS, CDR2 YFSETQ. The CDR3, as DNA: TGCGCCAGCAGCTCCCTAATCGGAGCGGAAGAAGCTTTCTTT. Translation: CASSSLIGAEEAFF.

The chain has TRBV11-3 and TRBJ2-1; 11 bases fit TRBD1. CDR1 and CDR2 from the germline V gene are SGHNT and YENEEA. Unmatched junction bases numbered 3, after V lost 4 bases and J lost 4 bases. This CDR3 has 15 residues. For the CDR3, the DNA is TGTGCCAGCAGCTCGGGACAGGGGGGATACAATGAGCAGTTCTTC. Its translation is CASSSGQGGYNEQFF.

The rearrangement joins TRBV25-1 to TRBJ1-1; D is ambiguous. The V and J ends lost 4 bases and 1 base respectively, with 13 bases between them. This CDR3 has 15 amino acids. CDR1 MGHDK and CDR2 SYGVNS come from the germline V gene. The CDR3 loop is CASSAHGRQNTEAFF. CDR3 nucleotides: TGTGCCAGCAGTGCACACGGTAGACAGAACACTGAAGCTTTCTTT. The full variable domain, completed using reference TRBV25-1 and TRBJ1-1, is EADIYQTPRYLVIGTGKKITLECSQTMGHDKMYWYQQDPGMELHLIHYSYGVNSTEKGDLSSESTVSRIRTEHFPLTLESARPSHTSQYLCASSAHGRQNTEAFFGQGTRLTVV.

The chain links TRBV7-8 to TRBJ2-2; tentatively, D is TRBD2 (6 bases). V was clipped by 4 bases and J by 1 base, with 7 bases between them. CDR1 and CDR2 (germline): SGHVS, FQNEAQ. This CDR3 is 14 amino acids long. The CDR3 DNA sequence: TGTGCCAGCAGCTGGGGACTGAACACCGGGGAGCTGTTTTTT. This translates into CASSWGLNTGELFF.

This chain uses TRBV4-1 with TRBJ2-1; 7 nucleotides match TRBD2. V dropped 0 bases and J dropped 5; count of bases not matched to a gene: 7. CDR1 is MGHRA, CDR2 YSYEKL, per germline. CDR3 size: 16 residues. The CDR3 sequence is CASSQDRQRGHNEQFF. The DNA for the CDR3 is TGCGCCAGCAGCCAAGATCGCCAGCGGGGACACAATGAGCAGTTCTTC.

The chain combines TRBV29-1 with TRBJ2-5, with a tentative D call TRBD1 (5 bases). The tail of the sequence fits TRBJ2-7 better, so the J call may be wrong. This CDR3 is built from 13 residues. Germline-derived CDR1 and CDR2 are SQVTM and ANQGSEA. DNA for the CDR3: TGCAGCGTTGAACATAGCCAGGGCTACGAGCAGTACTTC. Protein: CSVEHSQGYEQYF.

The chain couples TRBV7-3 to TRBJ2-3; the D gene is possibly TRBD1 (5 bases). Trimming pared 5 bases from V and 9 bases from J, leaving 15 bases between. This CDR3 has 13 residues. CDR1 and CDR2 from the germline V gene are SGHTA and FQGTGA. The CDR3 region is CASSPTDKITQYF. The CDR3 DNA is TGTGCCAGCAGCCCGACGGACAAGATAACGCAGTATTTT.

The rearrangement joins TRBV11-2 to TRBJ2-7; D gene unclear. There are 10 residues in the CDR3. V was clipped by 6 bases and J by 7 bases, with 7 bases between them. Looked up from germline, CDR1 is SGHAT and CDR2 is FQNNGV. The CDR3 region is CASSGGEQYF. CDR3 in DNA: TGTGCCAGCAGTGGTGGTGAGCAGTACTTC.